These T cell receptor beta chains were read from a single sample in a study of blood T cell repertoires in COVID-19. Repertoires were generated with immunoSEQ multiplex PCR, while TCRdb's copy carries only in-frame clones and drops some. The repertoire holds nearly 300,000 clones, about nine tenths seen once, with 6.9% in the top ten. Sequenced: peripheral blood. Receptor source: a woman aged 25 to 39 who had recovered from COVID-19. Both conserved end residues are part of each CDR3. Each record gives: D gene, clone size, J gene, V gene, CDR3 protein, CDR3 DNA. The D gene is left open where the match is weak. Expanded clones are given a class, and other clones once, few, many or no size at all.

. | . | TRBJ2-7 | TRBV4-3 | CASSQGTGYEQYF | TGCGCCAGCAGCCAAGGTACGGGCTACGAGCAGTACTTC
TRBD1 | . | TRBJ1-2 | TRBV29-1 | CSDRDSYGYTF | TGCAGTGACCGGGACAGCTATGGCTACACCTTC
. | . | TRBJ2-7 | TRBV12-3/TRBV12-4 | CASSRELGEQYF | TGTGCCAGTAGCAGGGAATTGGGCGAGCAGTACTTC
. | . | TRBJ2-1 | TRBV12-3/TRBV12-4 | CASRSGQNNEQFF | TGTGCCAGCAGGAGCGGGCAGAACAATGAGCAGTTCTTC
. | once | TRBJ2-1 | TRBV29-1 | CSVGGSRYNEQFF | TGCAGCGTTGGAGGTTCCCGATACAATGAGCAGTTCTTC
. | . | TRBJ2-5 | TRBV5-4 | CASSSRGSETQYF | TGTGCCAGCAGCTCCCGGGGTTCAGAGACCCAGTACTTC
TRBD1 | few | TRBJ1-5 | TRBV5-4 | CASSPGQGGDQPQHF | TGTGCCAGCAGCCCGGGACAGGGTGGCGATCAGCCCCAGCATTTT
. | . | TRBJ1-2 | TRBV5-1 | CASSYGTQIGYTF | TGCGCCAGCAGCTACGGGACACAGATTGGCTACACCTTC
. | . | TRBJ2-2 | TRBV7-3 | CASSLMAGTGELFF | TGTGCCAGCAGCTTAATGGCAGGCACCGGGGAGCTGTTTTTT
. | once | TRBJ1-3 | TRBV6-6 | CASIMDLSSGNTIYF | TGTGCCAGCATTATGGACTTGAGCTCTGGAAACACCATATATTTT
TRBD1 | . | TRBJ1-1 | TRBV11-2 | CASSLGQGTTAFF | TGTGCCAGCAGCTTAGGACAGGGGACAACAGCTTTCTTT
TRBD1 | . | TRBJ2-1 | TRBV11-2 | CASSLEYGTGKFF | TGTGCCAGCAGCTTAGAATACGGGACAGGGAAGTTCTTC
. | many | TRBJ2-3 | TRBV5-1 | CASSQTTGFRDTQYF | TGCGCCAGCAGCCAAACTACAGGATTCAGAGATACGCAGTATTTT
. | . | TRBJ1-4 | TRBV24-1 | CATSDHRDEVEKLFF | TGTGCCACCAGTGATCACAGGGATGAGGTTGAAAAACTGTTTTTT
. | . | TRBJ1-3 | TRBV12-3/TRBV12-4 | CASSESGNTIYF | TGTGCCAGCAGTGAGTCAGGCAACACCATATATTTT
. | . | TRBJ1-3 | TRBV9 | CASSDTISGNTIYF | TGTGCCAGCAGCGATACTATCTCTGGAAACACCATATATTTT
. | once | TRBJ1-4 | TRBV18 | CASSPPADNEKLFF | TGTGCCAGCTCACCCCCGGCGGATAATGAAAAACTGTTTTTT
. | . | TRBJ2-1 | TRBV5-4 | CASSFSQGNEQFF | TGTGCCAGCAGCTTCTCGCAGGGTAATGAGCAGTTCTTC
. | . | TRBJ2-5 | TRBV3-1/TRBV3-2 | CASSQEPNREETQYF | TGTGCCAGCAGCCAAGAACCCAACAGGGAAGAGACCCAGTACTTC
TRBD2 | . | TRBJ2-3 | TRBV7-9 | CASSPSASGGTDTQYF | TGTGCCAGCAGCCCGTCGGCTAGCGGGGGGACAGATACGCAGTATTTT
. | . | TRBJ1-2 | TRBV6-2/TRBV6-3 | CASSYSKAGSYGYTF | TGTGCCAGCAGTTACTCGAAGGCAGGATCCTATGGCTACACCTTC
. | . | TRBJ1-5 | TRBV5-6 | CASSLRGSQPQHF | TGTGCCAGCAGCCTCAGGGGAAGTCAGCCCCAGCATTTT
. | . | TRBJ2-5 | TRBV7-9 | CASSFTGSQETQYF | TGTGCCAGCAGCTTTACAGGGAGCCAAGAGACCCAGTACTTC
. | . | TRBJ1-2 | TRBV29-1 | CSVGRVDGYTF | TGCAGCGTTGGCAGGGTTGATGGCTACACCTTC
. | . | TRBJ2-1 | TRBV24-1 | CATSDLAGSLGGNEQFF | TGTGCCACCAGTGATTTAGCAGGGTCTCTGGGTGGCAATGAGCAGTTCTTC
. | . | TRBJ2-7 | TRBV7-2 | CASSLARTYEQYF | TGTGCCAGCAGCTTGGCCCGTACCTACGAGCAGTACTTC
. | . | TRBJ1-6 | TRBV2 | CASSKASSYNSPLHF | TGTGCCAGCAGTAAAGCCAGCTCCTATAATTCACCCCTCCACTTT
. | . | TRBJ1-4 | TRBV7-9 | CASSLMNEKLFF | TGTGCCAGCAGTCTTATGAATGAAAAACTGTTTTTT
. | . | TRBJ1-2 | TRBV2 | CASSLQGPNGYTF | TGTGCCAGCAGTCTACAGGGACCAAATGGCTACACCTTC
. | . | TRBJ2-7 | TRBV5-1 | CASSLGSLSYEQYF | TGCGCCAGCAGCTTGGGGAGTCTCTCCTACGAGCAGTACTTC
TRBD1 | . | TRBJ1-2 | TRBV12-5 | CASGWDSYGYTF | TGTGCTAGTGGTTGGGACAGTTATGGCTACACCTTC
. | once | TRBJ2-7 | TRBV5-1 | CASSLAQGSSYEQYF | TGCGCCAGCAGCTTGGCGCAGGGGAGTTCCTACGAGCAGTACTTC
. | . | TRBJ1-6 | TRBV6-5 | CASSRYRDISPLHF | TGTGCCAGCAGCCGGTATAGAGACATATCACCCCTCCACTTT
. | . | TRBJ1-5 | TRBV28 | CASNRGGVQPQHF | TGTGCCAGCAACCGGGGGGGTGTTCAGCCCCAGCATTTT
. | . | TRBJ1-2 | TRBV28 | CASSYRGYGYTF | TGTGCCAGCAGTTATCGGGGTTATGGCTACACCTTC
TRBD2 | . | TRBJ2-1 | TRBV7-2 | CASSGYSGDNEQFF | TGTGCCAGCAGCGGATATAGCGGGGATAATGAGCAGTTCTTC
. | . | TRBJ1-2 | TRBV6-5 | CASTLDRPYGYTF | TGTGCCAGCACCCTTGACAGGCCCTATGGCTACACCTTC
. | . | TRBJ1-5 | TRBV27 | CASSLRDRNQPQHF | TGTGCCAGCAGTTTAAGAGACAGGAATCAGCCCCAGCATTTT
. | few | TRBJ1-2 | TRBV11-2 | CASSPSSGNYGYTF | TGTGCCAGCAGCCCCTCATCAGGGAACTATGGCTACACCTTC
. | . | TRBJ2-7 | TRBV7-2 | CASSLQDSIYEQYF | TGTGCCAGCAGCTTACAGGACAGCATCTACGAGCAGTACTTC
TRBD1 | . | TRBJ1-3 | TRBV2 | CASSEGAAGNTIYF | TGTGCCAGCTCAGAGGGGGCGGCTGGAAACACCATATATTTT
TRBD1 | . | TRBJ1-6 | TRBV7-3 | CASSLLTGQNSPLHF | TGTGCCAGCAGCTTATTGACAGGGCAAAATTCACCCCTCCACTTT
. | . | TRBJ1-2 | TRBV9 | CASSVPGYGYTF | TGTGCCAGCAGCGTACCAGGGTACGGCTACACCTTC
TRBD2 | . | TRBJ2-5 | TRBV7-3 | CASSSKLAGETQYF | TGTGCCAGCAGCTCGAAACTAGCGGGAGAGACCCAGTACTTC
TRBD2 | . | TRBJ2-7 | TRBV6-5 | CATNPRGGFYEQYF | TGTGCCACCAACCCCCGGGGGGGCTTCTACGAGCAGTACTTC
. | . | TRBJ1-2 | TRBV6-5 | CASSYSDSNYGYTF | TGTGCCAGCAGTTACTCGGACAGTAACTATGGCTACACCTTC
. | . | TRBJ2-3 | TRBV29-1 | CSVFYTDTQYF | TGCAGCGTTTTCTACACAGATACGCAGTATTTT
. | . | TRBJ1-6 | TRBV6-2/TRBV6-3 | CASSYRGGNSPLHF | TGTGCCAGCAGTTACAGGGGTGGCAATTCACCCCTCCACTTT
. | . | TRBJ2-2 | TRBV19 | CASSIKGAGELFF | TGTGCCAGTAGTATAAAGGGGGCCGGGGAGCTGTTTTTT
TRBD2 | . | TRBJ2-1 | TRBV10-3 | CAISEPGLAGLYNEQFF | TGTGCCATCAGTGAGCCCGGACTAGCGGGCCTTTACAATGAGCAGTTCTTC
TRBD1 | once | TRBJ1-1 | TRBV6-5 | CASSRDRGQAFF | TGTGCCAGCAGTCGAGACAGGGGGCAGGCTTTCTTT
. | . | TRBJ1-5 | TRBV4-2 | CATKGGDQPQHF | TGTGCCACCAAAGGAGGGGATCAGCCCCAGCATTTT